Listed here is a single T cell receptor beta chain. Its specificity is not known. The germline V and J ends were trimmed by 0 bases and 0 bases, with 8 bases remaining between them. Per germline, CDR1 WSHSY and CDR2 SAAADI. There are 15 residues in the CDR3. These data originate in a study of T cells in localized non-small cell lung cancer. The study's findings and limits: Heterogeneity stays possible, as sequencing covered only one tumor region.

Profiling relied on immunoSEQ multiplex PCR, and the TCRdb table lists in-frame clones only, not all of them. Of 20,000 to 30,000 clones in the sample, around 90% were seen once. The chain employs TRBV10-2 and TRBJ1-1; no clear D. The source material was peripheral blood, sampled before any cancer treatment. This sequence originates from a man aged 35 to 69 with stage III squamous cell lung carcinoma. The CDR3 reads CASSESGSMNTEAFF. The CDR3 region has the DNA TGCGCCAGCAGTGAGTCGGGCAGCATGAACACTGAAGCTTTCTTT.